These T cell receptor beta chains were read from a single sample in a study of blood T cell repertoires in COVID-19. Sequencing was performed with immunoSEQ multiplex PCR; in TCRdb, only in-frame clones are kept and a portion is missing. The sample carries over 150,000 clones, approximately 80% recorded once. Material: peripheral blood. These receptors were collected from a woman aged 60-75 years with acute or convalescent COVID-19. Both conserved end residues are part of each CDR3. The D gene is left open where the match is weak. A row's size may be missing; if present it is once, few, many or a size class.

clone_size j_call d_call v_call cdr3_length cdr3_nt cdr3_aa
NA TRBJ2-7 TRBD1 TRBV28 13 TGTGCCAGCACGGGACAGACATTCTACGAGCAGTACTTC CASTGQTFYEQYF
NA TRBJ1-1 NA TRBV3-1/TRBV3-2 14 TGTGCCAGCAGCTCGTCGCGGCTGAACACTGAAGCTTTCTTT CASSSSRLNTEAFF
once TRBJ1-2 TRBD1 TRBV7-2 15 TGTGCCAGCAGCCTAAGGGTACAGGGGGCAGAGGGCTACACCTTC CASSLRVQGAEGYTF
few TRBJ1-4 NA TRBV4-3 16 TGCGCCAGCAGCCCCTCCCGGGTGGCTACGGGTGAAAAACTGTTTTTT CASSPSRVATGEKLFF
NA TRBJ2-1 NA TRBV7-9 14 TGTGCCAGCAGCTTAGTCGGACTCTACAATGAGCAGTTCTTC CASSLVGLYNEQFF
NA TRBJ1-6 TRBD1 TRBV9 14 TGTGCCAGCACCCGGGACAGGGGGCTCTCACCCCTCCACTTT CASTRDRGLSPLHF
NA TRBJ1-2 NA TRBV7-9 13 TGTGCCAGCAGCTCTATTGTAACAGGGGGCTACACCTTC CASSSIVTGGYTF
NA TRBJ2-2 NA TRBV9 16 TGTGCCAGCAGCGTAGGTCTAGCCCAGAACACCGGGGAGCTGTTTTTT CASSVGLAQNTGELFF
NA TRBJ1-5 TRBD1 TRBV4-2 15 TGTGCCAGCAGCCCGGGACAGGGGAGCGATCAGCCCCAGCATTTT CASSPGQGSDQPQHF
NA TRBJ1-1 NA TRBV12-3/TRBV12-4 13 TGTGCCAGCAGTTTACGAGACTACACTGAAGCTTTCTTT CASSLRDYTEAFF
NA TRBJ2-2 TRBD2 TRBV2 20 TGTGCCAGCAGCTCCGATTGGACTAGCGGGGGCCTAACGAACACCGGGGAGCTGTTTTTT CASSSDWTSGGLTNTGELFF
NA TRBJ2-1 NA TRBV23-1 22 TGCGCCAGCAGTCAATCCCCGCCCGAACAGAACCCCTCTCCAGTTCGGCATAATGAGCAGTTCTTC CASSQSPPEQNPSPVRHNEQFF
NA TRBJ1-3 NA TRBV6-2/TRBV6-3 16 TGTGCCAGCAGTTTCCCGACAGGTGTCGGTGGAAACACCATATATTTT CASSFPTGVGGNTIYF
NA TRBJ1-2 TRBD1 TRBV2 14 TGTGCCAGCAGTGTGGACAGGGGGAGAAGTGGCTACACCTTC CASSVDRGRSGYTF
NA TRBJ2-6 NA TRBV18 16 TGTGCCAGCTCACCACCTACAGGGTCTGGGGCCAACGTCCTGACTTTC CASSPPTGSGANVLTF
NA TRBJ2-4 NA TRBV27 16 TGTGCCAGCAGTTTATCGATACAGCTAGCCAAAAACATTCAGTACTTC CASSLSIQLAKNIQYF
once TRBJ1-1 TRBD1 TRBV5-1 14 TGCGCCAGCAGCTTGGAAACAGGGGGCACTGAAGCTTTCTTT CASSLETGGTEAFF
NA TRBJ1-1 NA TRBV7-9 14 TGTGCCAGCACCTTACAGGGAGGGAACACTGAAGCTTTCTTT CASTLQGGNTEAFF
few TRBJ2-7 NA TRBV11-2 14 TGTGCCAGCAGCTTAGCTGCGGGGACCTACGAGCAGTACTTC CASSLAAGTYEQYF
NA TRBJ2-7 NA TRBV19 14 TGTGCCAGTAAAGGGCAGGGATCCTCCTACGAGCAGTACTTC CASKGQGSSYEQYF
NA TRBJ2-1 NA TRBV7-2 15 TGTGCCAGCAGTCCCTCGGGGGGCGCCTACAATGAGCAGTTCTTC CASSPSGGAYNEQFF
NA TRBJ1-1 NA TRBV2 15 TGTGCCAGCTGCCGAAGCTACGCGGTGAACACTGAAGCTTTCTTT CASCRSYAVNTEAFF
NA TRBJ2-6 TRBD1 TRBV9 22 TGTGCCAGCAGCGCGGGACAGGGGATCAGAGGACTCTGGCCCTCTGGGGCCAACGTCCTGACTTTC CASSAGQGIRGLWPSGANVLTF
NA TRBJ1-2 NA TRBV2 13 TGTGCCAGCACTAGCCAGGGGACCTATGGCTACACCTTC CASTSQGTYGYTF
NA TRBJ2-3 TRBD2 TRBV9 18 TGTGCCAGCAGCGCCAGGACTAGCGGGGGGACAAGCACAGATACGCAGTATTTT CASSARTSGGTSTDTQYF
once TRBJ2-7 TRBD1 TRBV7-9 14 TGTGCCAGCAGCCCGACAGGGGTCCCCTACGAGCAGTACTTC CASSPTGVPYEQYF
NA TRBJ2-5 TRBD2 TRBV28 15 TGTGCCAGCAGTTCTGGCGGGGGGGCGAAAGAGACCCAGTACTTC CASSSGGGAKETQYF
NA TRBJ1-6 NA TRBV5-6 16 TGTGCCAGCAGCCCAGGCAGGGCAAAGCTGAATTCACCCCTCCACTTT CASSPGRAKLNSPLHF
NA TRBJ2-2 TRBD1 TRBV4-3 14 TGCGCCAGCAGACGGGACAGGAGAACCGGGGAGCTGTTTTTT CASRRDRRTGELFF
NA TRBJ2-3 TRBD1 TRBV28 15 TGTGCCCTCACAGCTCGGGACATGGGGACAGACACGCAGTATTTT CALTARDMGTDTQYF
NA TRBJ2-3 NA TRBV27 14 TGTGCCACGGAACAGGGAGGGGGGACAGATACGCAGTATTTT CATEQGGGTDTQYF
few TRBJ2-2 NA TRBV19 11 TGTGCCAGTACAGGGGCCGGGGAGCTGTTTTTT CASTGAGELFF
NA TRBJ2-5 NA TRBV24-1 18 TGTGCCACCAGTGGTCCTAATCCCGGAGACAGCTACCAAGAGACCCAGTACTTC CATSGPNPGDSYQETQYF
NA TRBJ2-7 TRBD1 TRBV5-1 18 TGCGCCAGCAGCTTGGGGACAGGGCGTGTATTTGGCTCCTACGAGCAGTACTTC CASSLGTGRVFGSYEQYF
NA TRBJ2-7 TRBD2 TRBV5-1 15 TGCGCCAGCAGCGCTCTAGCGGGGTCTAACTACGAGCAGTACTTC CASSALAGSNYEQYF
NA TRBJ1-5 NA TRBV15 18 TGTGCCACCAGCAGTCTGTGGAGCGGGGAGTATAGCAATCAGCCCCAGCATTTT CATSSLWSGEYSNQPQHF
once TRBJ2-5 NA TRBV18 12 TGTGCCAGCTCACCCGGGGGAGAGACCCAGTACTTC CASSPGGETQYF
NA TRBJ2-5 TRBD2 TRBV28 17 TGTGCCAGCAGTGGGAGGACTAGCGGGGGGATCCAAGAGACCCAGTACTTC CASSGRTSGGIQETQYF
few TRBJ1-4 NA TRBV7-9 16 TGTGCCAGCAGCTTAAATCCGGGGGCAACTAATGAAAAACTGTTTTTT CASSLNPGATNEKLFF
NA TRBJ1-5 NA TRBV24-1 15 TGTGCCACCAGTGATTCAGGGGATGCGATTCAGCCCCAGCATTTT CATSDSGDAIQPQHF
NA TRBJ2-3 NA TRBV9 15 TGTGCCAGCAGCGTAGTACAGGGGGGGACAGATACGCAGTATTTT CASSVVQGGTDTQYF
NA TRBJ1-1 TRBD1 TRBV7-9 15 TGTGCCAGCAGCTCAAGACAGGGGAGGAACACTGAAGCTTTCTTT CASSSRQGRNTEAFF
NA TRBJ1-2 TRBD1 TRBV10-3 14 TGTGCCATCAGGGCCGGGACAGGGTGGGATGGCTACACCTTC CAIRAGTGWDGYTF
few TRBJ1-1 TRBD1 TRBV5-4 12 TGTGCCAGCAGCGCAGGGGGGACTGAAGCTTTCTTT CASSAGGTEAFF
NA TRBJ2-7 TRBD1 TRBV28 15 TGTGCCAGCAGTTTACGGCAGACAGGGTCGGGCGAGCAGTACTTC CASSLRQTGSGEQYF
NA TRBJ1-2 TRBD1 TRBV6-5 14 TGTGCCAGCAGCCGAGGACAGGTTAACTATGGCTACACCTTC CASSRGQVNYGYTF
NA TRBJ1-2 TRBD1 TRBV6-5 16 TGTGCCAGCAGTTACGGTGGAGGGGGCCACAACTATGGCTACACCTTC CASSYGGGGHNYGYTF
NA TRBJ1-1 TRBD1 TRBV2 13 TGTGCCAGCAGTGGACAGGGGGCGACTGAAGCTTTCTTT CASSGQGATEAFF
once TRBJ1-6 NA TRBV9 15 TGTGCCAGCAGCGATCCCCAGGGGAAGTATTCACCCCTCCACTTT CASSDPQGKYSPLHF
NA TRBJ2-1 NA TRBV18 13 TGTGCCAGCTCACCGGCCTACAGGGCGGAGCAGTTCTTC CASSPAYRAEQFF
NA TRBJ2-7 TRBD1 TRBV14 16 TGTGCCAGCAGCAAAAGGGGGCGGACAGGGACCTACGAGCAGTACTTC CASSKRGRTGTYEQYF
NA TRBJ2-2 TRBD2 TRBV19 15 TGTGCCAGTAGTCCCGGGGGGGCGAACACCGGGGAGCTGTTTTTT CASSPGGANTGELFF
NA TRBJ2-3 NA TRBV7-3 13 TGTGCCAGCAGCTTAACTCAGGCAGATACGCAGTATTTT CASSLTQADTQYF
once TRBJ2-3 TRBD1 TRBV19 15 TGTGCCAGTAGGCCGGGACAGGGAAGCACAGATACGCAGTATTTT CASRPGQGSTDTQYF
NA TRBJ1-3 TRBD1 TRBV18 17 TGTGCCAGCTCATCGGGACAGGGCCCGGCAATTGGAAACACCATATATTTT CASSSGQGPAIGNTIYF
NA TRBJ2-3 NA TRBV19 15 TGTGCCAGTAGCGATATGGCAGGGGTTCAAGATACGCAGTATTTT CASSDMAGVQDTQYF
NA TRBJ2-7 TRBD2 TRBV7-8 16 TGTGCCAGCAGCTTAGTCCCAGCGGGGGGGCCCTACGAGCAGTACTTC CASSLVPAGGPYEQYF